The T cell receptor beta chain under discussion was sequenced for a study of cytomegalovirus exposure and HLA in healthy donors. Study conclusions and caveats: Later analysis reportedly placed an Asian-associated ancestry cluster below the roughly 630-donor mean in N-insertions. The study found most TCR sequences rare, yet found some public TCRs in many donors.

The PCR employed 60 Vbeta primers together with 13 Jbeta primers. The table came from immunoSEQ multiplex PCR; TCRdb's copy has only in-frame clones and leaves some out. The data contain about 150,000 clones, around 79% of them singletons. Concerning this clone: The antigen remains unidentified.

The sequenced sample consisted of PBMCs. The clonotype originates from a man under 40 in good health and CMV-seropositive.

The CDR3 coding sequence is TGTGCCAGCAGCTACCGGGACACCTCCTACGAGCAGTACTTC. Amino acids: CASSYRDTSYEQYF. The V call is TRBV7-2, the J call TRBJ2-7; the D gene is possibly TRBD1 (6 bases). This CDR3 is 14 amino acids long. Germline loops: CDR1 SGHTA, CDR2 FQGNSA. Deletions cut 4 bases from V and 0 bases from J, with 10 bases between.